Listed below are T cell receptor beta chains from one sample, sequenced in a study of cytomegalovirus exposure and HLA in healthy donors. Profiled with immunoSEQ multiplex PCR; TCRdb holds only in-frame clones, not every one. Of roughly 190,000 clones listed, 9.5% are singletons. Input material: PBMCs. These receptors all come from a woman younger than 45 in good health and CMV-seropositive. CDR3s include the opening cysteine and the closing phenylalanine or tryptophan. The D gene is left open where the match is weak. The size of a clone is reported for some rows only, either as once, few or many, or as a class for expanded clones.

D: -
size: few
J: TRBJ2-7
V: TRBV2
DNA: TGTGCCAGCAGAACACCCTCCTACGAGCAGTACTTC
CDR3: CASRTPSYEQYF

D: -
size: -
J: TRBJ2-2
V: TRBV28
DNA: TGTGCCAGCAGGATGACAGGCAACACCGGGGAGCTGTTTTTT
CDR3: CASRMTGNTGELFF

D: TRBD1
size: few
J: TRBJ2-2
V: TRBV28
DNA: TGTGCCAGCAGTCCAACAGGGGGCTGGACCGGGGAGCTGTTTTTT
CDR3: CASSPTGGWTGELFF

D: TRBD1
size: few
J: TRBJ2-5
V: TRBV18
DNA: TGTGCCAGCTCACCACGGCAGGGGGAGAGGGAGACCCAGTACTTC
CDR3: CASSPRQGERETQYF

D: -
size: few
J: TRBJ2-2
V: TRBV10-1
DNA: TGCGCCAGCAGTGGGCTCTTCGGACAGAACACCGGGGAGCTGTTTTTT
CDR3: CASSGLFGQNTGELFF

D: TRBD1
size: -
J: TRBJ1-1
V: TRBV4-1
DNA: TGCGCCAGCAGCCATCCAGTCCGACAGGGGAACACTGAAGCTTTCTTT
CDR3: CASSHPVRQGNTEAFF

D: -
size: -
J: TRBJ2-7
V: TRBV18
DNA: TGTGCCAGCTCACCACCGGGTCTAGGGGGATCCGAGCAGTACTTC
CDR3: CASSPPGLGGSEQYF

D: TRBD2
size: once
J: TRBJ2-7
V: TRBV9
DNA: TGTGCCAGCAGCGTTAGGGCTAGCGGGGCGAACTCCTACGAGCAGTACTTC
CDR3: CASSVRASGANSYEQYF

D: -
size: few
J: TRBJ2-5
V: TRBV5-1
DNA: TGCGCCAGCAGCTGGGCCGCGATGGACCAAGAGACCCAGTACTTC
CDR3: CASSWAAMDQETQYF

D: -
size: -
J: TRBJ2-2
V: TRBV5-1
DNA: TGCGCCAGCAGACCGACTCCCCCCGGGGTGAACACCGGGGAGCTGTTTTTT
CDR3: CASRPTPPGVNTGELFF

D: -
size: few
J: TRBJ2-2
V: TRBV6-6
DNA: TGTGCCAGCAGTTACCTAGTTATTGGAAACACCGGGGAGCTGTTTTTT
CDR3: CASSYLVIGNTGELFF

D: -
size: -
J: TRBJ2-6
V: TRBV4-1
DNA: TGCGCCAGCAGCCAATCCCCCACAGGGACTGGGGCCAACGTCCTGACTTTC
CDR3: CASSQSPTGTGANVLTF

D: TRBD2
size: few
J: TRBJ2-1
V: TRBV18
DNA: TGTGCCAGCTCACAAATAGGGACTAGCGGAAACAATGAGCAGTTCTTC
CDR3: CASSQIGTSGNNEQFF

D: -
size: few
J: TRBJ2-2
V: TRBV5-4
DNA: TGTGCCAGCAACAACCACACCGGGGAGCTGTTTTTT
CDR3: CASNNHTGELFF

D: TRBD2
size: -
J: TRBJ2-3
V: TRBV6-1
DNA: TGTGCCAGCACGACTAGCCCTGGTGAAGATACGCAGTATTTT
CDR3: CASTTSPGEDTQYF

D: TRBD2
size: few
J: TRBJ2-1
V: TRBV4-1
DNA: TGCGCCAGCAGCCCGGGACTAGCGGGAGGGCGCGACAATGAGCAGTTCTTC
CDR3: CASSPGLAGGRDNEQFF

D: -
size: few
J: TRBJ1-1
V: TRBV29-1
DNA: TGCAGCGTTGACCCCCGAGCTGTAAAGGGGATGAACACTGAAGCTTTCTTT
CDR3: CSVDPRAVKGMNTEAFF

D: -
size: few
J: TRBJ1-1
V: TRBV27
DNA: TGTGCCAGCAGTACAGGGAGGAACACTGAAGCTTTCTTT
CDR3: CASSTGRNTEAFF

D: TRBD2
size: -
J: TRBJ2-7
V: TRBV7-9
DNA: TGTGCCAGCAGCTCCTTTAAGCGGGAGAGTTACGAGCAGTACTTC
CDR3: CASSSFKRESYEQYF

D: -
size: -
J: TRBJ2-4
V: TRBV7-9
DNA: TGTGCCAGCAGCCTAACCTCTGGACATGGCATTCAGTACTTC
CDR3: CASSLTSGHGIQYF

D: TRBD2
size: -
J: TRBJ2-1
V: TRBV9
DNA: TGTGCCAGCAGCGTAGAAGGGACTAGCCACAATGAGCAGTTCTTC
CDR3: CASSVEGTSHNEQFF

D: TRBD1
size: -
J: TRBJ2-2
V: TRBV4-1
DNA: TGCGCCAGCAGCCTGGGGACAGGCGCTTACGACACCGGGGAGCTGTTTTTT
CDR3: CASSLGTGAYDTGELFF

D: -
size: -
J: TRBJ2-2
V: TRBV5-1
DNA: TGCGCCAGCAGCTTACAGAACACCGGGGAGCTGTTTTTT
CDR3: CASSLQNTGELFF

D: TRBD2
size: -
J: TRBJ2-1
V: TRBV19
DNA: TGTGCCAGTAGGAAATCCGGGACTAGCGGGGACTTCTACAATGAGCAGTTCTTC
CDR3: CASRKSGTSGDFYNEQFF

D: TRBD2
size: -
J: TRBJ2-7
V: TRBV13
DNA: TGTGCCAGCAGCTTAGGAGGGACTACCTACGAGCAGTACTTC
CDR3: CASSLGGTTYEQYF

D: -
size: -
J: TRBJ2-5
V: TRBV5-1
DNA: TGCGCCAGCAGCGTAACCCCTCGACAGCGAGAGACCCAGTACTTC
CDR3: CASSVTPRQRETQYF

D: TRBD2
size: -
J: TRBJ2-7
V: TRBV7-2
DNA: TGTGCCAGCAGCACAAGTTCATGGACTAGCGGGAATATCTACGAGCAGTACTTC
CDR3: CASSTSSWTSGNIYEQYF

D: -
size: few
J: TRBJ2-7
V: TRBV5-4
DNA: TGTGCCAGCAGCCCTTTACCGACTACCTACGAGCAGTACTTC
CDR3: CASSPLPTTYEQYF

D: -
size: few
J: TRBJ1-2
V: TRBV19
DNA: TGTGCCAGTAGTATATCGGTGTTCAGGGACTATGGCTACACCTTC
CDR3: CASSISVFRDYGYTF

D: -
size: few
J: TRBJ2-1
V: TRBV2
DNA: TGTGCCAGCGCGCTCGAATCCTACAATGAGCAGTTCTTC
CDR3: CASALESYNEQFF

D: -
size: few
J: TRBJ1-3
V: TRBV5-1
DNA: TGCGCCAGCAGCGTATTGACAGGCTCTGGAAACACCATATATTTT
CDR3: CASSVLTGSGNTIYF

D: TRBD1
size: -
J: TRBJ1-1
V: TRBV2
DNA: TGTGCCAGCAGTAGCCGGGACAGGGCTCCTTCGAACACTGAAGCTTTCTTT
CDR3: CASSSRDRAPSNTEAFF

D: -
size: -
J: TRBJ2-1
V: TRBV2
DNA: TGTGCCAGCAGGGTATTATATTCAGGTGAGCAGTTCTTC
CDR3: CASRVLYSGEQFF

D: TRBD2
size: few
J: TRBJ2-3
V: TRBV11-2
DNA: TGTGCCAGCAGCTTAGGTGTTGGGACTAGCTTCGACGGTACGCAGTATTTT
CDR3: CASSLGVGTSFDGTQYF

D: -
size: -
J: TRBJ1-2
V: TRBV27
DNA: TGTGCCAGCAGTTTAAGTGGGGCTGGCTACACCTTC
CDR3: CASSLSGAGYTF

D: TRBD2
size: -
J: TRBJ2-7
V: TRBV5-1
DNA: TGCGCCAGCAGCTTGATGGGGACTACCGCCTACGAGCAGTACTTC
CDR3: CASSLMGTTAYEQYF

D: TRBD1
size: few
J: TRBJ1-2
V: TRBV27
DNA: TGTGCCAGCAGAAGAGGGGGCGCGGACTATGGCTACACCTTC
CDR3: CASRRGGADYGYTF

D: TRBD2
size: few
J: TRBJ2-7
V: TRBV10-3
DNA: TGTGCCACATCAAGTTCTGTGGGACTAGGCTACGAGCAGTACTTC
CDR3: CATSSSVGLGYEQYF

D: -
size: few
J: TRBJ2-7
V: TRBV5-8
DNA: TGTGCCAGCAGCATGCAGGGCTACGAGCAGTACTTC
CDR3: CASSMQGYEQYF

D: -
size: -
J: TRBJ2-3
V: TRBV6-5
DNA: TGTGCCAGCAGTTTTCACCGCGGGGGCCCGACAGATACGCAGTATTTT
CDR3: CASSFHRGGPTDTQYF

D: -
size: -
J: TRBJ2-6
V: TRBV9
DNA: TGTGCCAGCAGCGTCAGACTCGGAGGGGCCAACGTCCTGACTTTC
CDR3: CASSVRLGGANVLTF

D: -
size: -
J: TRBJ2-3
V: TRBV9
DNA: TGTGCCAGCAGCGTATGGGAGGGGGTAACAGATACGCAGTATTTT
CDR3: CASSVWEGVTDTQYF

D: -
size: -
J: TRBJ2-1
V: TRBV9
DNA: TGTGCCAGCAGCGTAGAGACCCTGAGGAGTGAGCAGTTCTTC
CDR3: CASSVETLRSEQFF

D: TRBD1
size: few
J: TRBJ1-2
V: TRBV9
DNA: TGTGCCAGCAGCGTACTACAGGGGGATCGGGACTATGGCTACACCTTC
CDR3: CASSVLQGDRDYGYTF

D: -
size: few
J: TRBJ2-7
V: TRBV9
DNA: TGTGCCAGCAGCGTAGGAGCAGGGGCTTACGAGCAGTACTTC
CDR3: CASSVGAGAYEQYF

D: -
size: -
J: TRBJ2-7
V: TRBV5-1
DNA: TGCGCCAGCAGCCTCTCGGGGTACTACGAGCAGTACTTC
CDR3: CASSLSGYYEQYF

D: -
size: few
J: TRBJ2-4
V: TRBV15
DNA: TGTGCCACCAGCAGAGCGAGAGGATTAGCCAAAAACATTCAGTACTTC
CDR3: CATSRARGLAKNIQYF

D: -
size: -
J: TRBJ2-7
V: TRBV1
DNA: TGCACCAGGATTATCCGGGACTATGACTACGAGCAGTACTTC
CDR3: CTRIIRDYDYEQYF

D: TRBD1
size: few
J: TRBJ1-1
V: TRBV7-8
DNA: TGTGCCAGCAGCGACTTGACAGGGAGGATGAACACTGAAGCTTTCTTT
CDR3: CASSDLTGRMNTEAFF

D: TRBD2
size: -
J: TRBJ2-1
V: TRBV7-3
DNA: TGTGCCAGCAGCGCCGCCCTAGCGGGAGGGAGCAATGAGCAGTTCTTC
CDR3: CASSAALAGGSNEQFF

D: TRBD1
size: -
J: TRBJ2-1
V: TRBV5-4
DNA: TGTGCCAGCAGCGGCTCCGGGACAGGGGTGATTAGGAAGCAGTTCTTC
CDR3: CASSGSGTGVIRKQFF

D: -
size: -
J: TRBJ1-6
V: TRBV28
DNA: TGTGCCAGCAGTCTGCAATTTGACAGGAGGAAGAATTCACCCCTCCACTTT
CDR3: CASSLQFDRRKNSPLHF

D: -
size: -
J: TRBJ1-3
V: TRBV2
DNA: TGTGCCAGCAGTGGAGCCCCCCTACAGGGCTCTGGAAACACCATATATTTT
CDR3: CASSGAPLQGSGNTIYF

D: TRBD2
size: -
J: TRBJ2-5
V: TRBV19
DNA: TGTGCCAGTAGTATTTTCCCGGGGATAGCGGGAGGCCGCCAAGAGACCCAGTACTTC
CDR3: CASSIFPGIAGGRQETQYF

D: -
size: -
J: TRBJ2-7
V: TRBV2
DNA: TGTGCCAGCAGTTTGGACTTTTACGAGCAGTACTTC
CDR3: CASSLDFYEQYF

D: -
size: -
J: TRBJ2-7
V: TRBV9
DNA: TGTGCCAGCAGCGTAGGGCCGGGAGATTCTTACGAGCAGTACTTC
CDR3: CASSVGPGDSYEQYF

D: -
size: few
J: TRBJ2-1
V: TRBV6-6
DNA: TGTGCCAGCAGTCGTAACGATGCGGCAGGGTCTGAGCAGTTCTTC
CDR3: CASSRNDAAGSEQFF

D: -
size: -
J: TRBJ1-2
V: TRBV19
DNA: TGTGCCAGTAGTATTACCGGTTCTAACTATGGCTACACCTTC
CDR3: CASSITGSNYGYTF